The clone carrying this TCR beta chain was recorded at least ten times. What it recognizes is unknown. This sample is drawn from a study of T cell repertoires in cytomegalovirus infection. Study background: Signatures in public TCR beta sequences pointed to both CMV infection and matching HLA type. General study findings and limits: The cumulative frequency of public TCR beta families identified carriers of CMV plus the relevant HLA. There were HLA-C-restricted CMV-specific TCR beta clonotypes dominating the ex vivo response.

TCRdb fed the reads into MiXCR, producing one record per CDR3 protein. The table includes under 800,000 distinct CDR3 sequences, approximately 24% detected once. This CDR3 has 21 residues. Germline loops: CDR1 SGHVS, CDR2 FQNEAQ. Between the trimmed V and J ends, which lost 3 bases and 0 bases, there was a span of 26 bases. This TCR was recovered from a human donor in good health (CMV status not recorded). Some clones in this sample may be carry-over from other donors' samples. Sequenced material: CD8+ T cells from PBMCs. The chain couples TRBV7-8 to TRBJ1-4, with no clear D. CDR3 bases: TGTGCCAGCAGCTTGGCGCCGCTATATGGAGACGGAGCGTCAACTAATGAAAAACTGTTTTTT. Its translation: CASSLAPLYGDGASTNEKLFF.